The entry below gives a single T cell receptor beta chain sequence along with its context. The data derive from a study of blood T cell repertoires in COVID-19. On the study more broadly: PBMCs, B-cell-depleted T cells, or T cells provided the cDNA or gDNA that made up the material.

Original processing notes: Scientists estimated how many nucleated cells there were by amplifying reference gene primers. Profiled with immunoSEQ multiplex PCR; TCRdb holds only in-frame clones, not every one. V, J and clone size reflect that table, while D and trimming were determined from the DNA. Found here are 350,000 to 400,000 clones, under 90% of them singletons; the top ten hold around 1.7%. Cohort 3 donors were reported recovered after two negative PCRs, clearance, or symptom resolution. The CDR3 runs to 18 residues. Germline V CDR1 and CDR2: MNHEY, SVGEGT. The junction had 10 bases not matched to a gene; V was cut back by 0 bases and J by 5 bases.

The V gene is TRBV6-2 or TRBV6-3, the J gene TRBJ2-2; 9 nucleotides match TRBD2. Sequencing used PBMCs or T cells enriched from blood (not recorded which). The clonotype was recovered from a woman younger than 45 who had recovered from COVID-19. CDR3 residues: CASSYSSGGISGTGELFF. CDR3 sequence (DNA): TGTGCCAGCAGTTACTCGAGCGGGGGGATTTCTGGAACCGGGGAGCTGTTTTTT.